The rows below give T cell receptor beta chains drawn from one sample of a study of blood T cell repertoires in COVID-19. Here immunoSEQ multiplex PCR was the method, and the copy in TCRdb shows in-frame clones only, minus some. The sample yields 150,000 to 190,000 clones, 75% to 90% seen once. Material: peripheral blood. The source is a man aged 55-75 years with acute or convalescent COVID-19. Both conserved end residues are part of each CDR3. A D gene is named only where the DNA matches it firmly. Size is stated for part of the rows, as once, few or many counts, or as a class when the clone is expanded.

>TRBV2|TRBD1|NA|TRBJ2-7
CASSEVLGQGDEQYF
TGTGCCAGCAGTGAGGTCTTGGGACAGGGGGACGAGCAGTACTTC
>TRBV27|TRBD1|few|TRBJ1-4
CASPYRDRENEKLFF
TGTGCCAGCCCTTATAGGGACAGGGAAAATGAAAAACTGTTTTTT
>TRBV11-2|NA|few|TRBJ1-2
CASSSTGKYGYTF
TGTGCCAGCAGCTCAACAGGGAAGTATGGCTACACCTTC
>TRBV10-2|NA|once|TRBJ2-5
CATNGEETQYF
TGCGCCACTAATGGGGAGGAGACCCAGTACTTC
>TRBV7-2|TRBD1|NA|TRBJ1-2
CASRPQGAYGYTF
TGTGCCAGCAGGCCACAGGGGGCCTATGGCTACACCTTC
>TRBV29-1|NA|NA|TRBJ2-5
CSVPRGREETQYF
TGCAGCGTTCCCCGGGGGCGGGAGGAGACCCAGTACTTC
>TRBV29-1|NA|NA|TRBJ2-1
CSATTQVRYNEQFF
TGCAGCGCCACGACCCAGGTTCGCTACAATGAGCAGTTCTTC
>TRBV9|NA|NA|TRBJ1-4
CASSLYPGTTNEKLFF
TGTGCCAGCAGCCTTTACCCCGGGACAACTAATGAAAAACTGTTTTTT
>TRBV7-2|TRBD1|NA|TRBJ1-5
CASSPQGAGQPQHF
TGTGCCAGCAGCCCACAGGGGGCTGGCCAGCCCCAGCATTTT
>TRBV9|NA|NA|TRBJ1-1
CASSPHGTLNTEAFF
TGTGCCAGCAGCCCCCATGGGACACTCAACACTGAAGCTTTCTTT
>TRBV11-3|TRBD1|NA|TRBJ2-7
CASSPGTGDEQYF
TGTGCCAGCAGCCCCGGGACAGGGGACGAGCAGTACTTC
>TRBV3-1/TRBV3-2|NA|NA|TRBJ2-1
CASSQASEQFF
TGTGCCAGCAGCCAAGCTAGTGAGCAGTTCTTC
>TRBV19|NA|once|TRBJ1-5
CASSTGHRGGNQPQHF
TGTGCCAGTAGTACTGGACACCGAGGAGGCAATCAGCCCCAGCATTTT
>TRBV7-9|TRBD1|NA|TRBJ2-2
CASSSGQGNTGELFF
TGTGCCAGCAGTTCGGGACAGGGGAACACCGGGGAGCTGTTTTTT
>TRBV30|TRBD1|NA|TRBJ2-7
CAWSEGDSSYEQYF
TGTGCCTGGAGTGAAGGGGACAGTTCCTACGAGCAGTACTTC
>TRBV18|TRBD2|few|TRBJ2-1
CASSLAGVRNEQFF
TGTGCCAGCTCATTAGCGGGAGTAAGGAATGAGCAGTTCTTC
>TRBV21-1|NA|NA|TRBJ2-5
CASRGSGETQYF
TGTGCCAGCAGAGGGAGTGGGGAGACCCAGTACTTC
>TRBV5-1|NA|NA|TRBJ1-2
CASSSTTGIYGYTF
TGCGCCAGCAGCTCAACTACAGGGATCTATGGCTACACCTTC
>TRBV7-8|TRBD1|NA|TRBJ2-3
CASSFRDRVKDTQYF
TGTGCCAGCAGCTTCCGGGACAGGGTTAAAGATACGCAGTATTTT
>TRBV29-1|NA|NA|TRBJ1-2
CSVGPGAPDYGYTF
TGCAGCGTCGGCCCAGGGGCACCAGACTATGGCTACACCTTC
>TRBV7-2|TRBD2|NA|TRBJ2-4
CASSSGGKNIQYF
TGTGCCAGCAGCTCGGGGGGCAAAAACATTCAGTACTTC
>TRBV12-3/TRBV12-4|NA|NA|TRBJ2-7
CASSFLGPYEQYF
TGTGCCAGCAGTTTCTTGGGGCCCTACGAGCAGTACTTC
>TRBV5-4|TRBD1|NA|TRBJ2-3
CASSRDRGQADTQYF
TGTGCCAGCAGCAGGGACAGGGGGCAGGCAGATACGCAGTATTTT
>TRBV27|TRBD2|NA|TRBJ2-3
CASSSGRGLQTQYF
TGTGCCAGCAGTTCGGGAAGGGGACTACAAACGCAGTATTTT
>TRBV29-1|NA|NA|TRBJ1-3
CSANSDGNTIYF
TGCAGCGCCAACTCCGATGGAAACACCATATATTTT
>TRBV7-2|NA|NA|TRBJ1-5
CASSLGSDQPQHF
TGTGCCAGCAGCTTAGGATCGGATCAGCCCCAGCATTTT
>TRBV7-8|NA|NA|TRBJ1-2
CASSPLIGGYGYTF
TGTGCCAGCAGCCCTTTGATAGGCGGCTATGGCTACACCTTC
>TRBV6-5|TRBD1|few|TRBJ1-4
CASRPYRGGDEKLFF
TGTGCCAGCAGACCTTACAGGGGCGGTGATGAAAAACTGTTTTTT
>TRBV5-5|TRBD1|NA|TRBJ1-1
CASSRGQGLNTEAFF
TGTGCCAGCAGCCGCGGACAGGGTCTGAACACTGAAGCTTTCTTT
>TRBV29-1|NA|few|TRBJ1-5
CSVGVDTSSAPQHF
TGCAGCGTTGGAGTCGACACGTCCTCTGCACCCCAGCATTTT